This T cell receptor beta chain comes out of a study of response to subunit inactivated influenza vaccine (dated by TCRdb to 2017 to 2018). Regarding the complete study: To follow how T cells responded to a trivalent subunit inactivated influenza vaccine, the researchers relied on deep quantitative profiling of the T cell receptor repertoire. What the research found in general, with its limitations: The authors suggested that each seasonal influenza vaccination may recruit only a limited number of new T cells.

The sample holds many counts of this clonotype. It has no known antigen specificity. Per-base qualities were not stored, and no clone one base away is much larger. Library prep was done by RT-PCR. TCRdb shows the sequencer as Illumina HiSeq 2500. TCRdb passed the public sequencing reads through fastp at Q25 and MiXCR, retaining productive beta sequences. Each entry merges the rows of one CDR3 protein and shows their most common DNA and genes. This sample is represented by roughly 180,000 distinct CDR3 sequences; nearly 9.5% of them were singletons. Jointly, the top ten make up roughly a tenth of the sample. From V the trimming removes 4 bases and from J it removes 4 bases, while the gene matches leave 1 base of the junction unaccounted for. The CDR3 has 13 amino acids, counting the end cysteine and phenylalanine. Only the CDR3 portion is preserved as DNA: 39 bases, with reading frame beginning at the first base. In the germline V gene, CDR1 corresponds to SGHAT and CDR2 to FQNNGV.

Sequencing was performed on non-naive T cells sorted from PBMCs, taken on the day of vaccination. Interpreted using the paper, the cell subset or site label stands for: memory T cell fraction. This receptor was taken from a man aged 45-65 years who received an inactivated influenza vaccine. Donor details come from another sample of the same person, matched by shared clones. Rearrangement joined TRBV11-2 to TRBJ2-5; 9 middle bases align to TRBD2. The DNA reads TGTGCCAGCAGCTCTAGCGGGGTAGAGACCCAGTACTTC. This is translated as CASSSSGVETQYF.